The subject of this entry is one T cell receptor (beta chain). The data belong to a study of blood T cell repertoires in COVID-19. Study details: The United States, Italy and Spain were the sources of the acute and convalescent COVID-19 samples. The analysed material was cDNA or gDNA that came from T cells, B-cell-depleted T cells, or PBMCs.

The CDR3 totals 14 residues. Per the germline V gene, CDR1 is MNHEY and CDR2 is SVGAGI. Unmatched junction bases numbered 9, after V lost 10 bases and J lost 3 bases. Authors' data handling: Quantification of nucleated cells was approximated via reference gene primer amplification. This table comes from immunoSEQ multiplex PCR, and its TCRdb copy is limited to in-frame clones, with some not included. V, J and clone size derive from that table, while D and trimming were established from the DNA sequence. In the table there are about 160,000 clones, approximately 84% of which are singletons. Sequencing input: peripheral blood. J is TRBJ2-5 and V is TRBV6-5, with 9 positions matching TRBD1. The receptor comes from a man between 70 and 80 years old with acute or convalescent COVID-19. This CDR3 is CATSPGQGKETQYF. Written as DNA, the CDR3 is TGTGCCACCTCCCCGGGACAGGGAAAAGAGACCCAGTACTTC.